These T cell receptor beta chains were read from a single sample in a study of blood T cell repertoires in COVID-19. Assay: immunoSEQ multiplex PCR; the TCRdb copy retains only in-frame clones and omits some. The sample lists 200,000 to 250,000 clones, about nine tenths occurring once. The material sequenced was PBMCs or T cells enriched from blood (not recorded which). These receptors were collected from a woman in her thirties who had recovered from COVID-19. CDR3s include the opening cysteine and the closing phenylalanine or tryptophan. The D gene is left open where the match is weak.

v_call	d_call	j_call	cdr3_aa	cdr3_nt
TRBV5-1	TRBD1	TRBJ2-7	CASSPQGAYEQYF	TGCGCCAGCAGCCCTCAGGGGGCTTACGAGCAGTACTTC
TRBV6-5	NA	TRBJ1-5	CASSFGRDQPQHF	TGTGCCAGCAGTTTCGGCAGGGATCAGCCCCAGCATTTT
TRBV27	TRBD2	TRBJ2-2	CASGVAGGNTGELFF	TGTGCCAGCGGGGTAGCGGGGGGGAACACCGGGGAGCTGTTTTTT
TRBV19	NA	TRBJ2-7	CASSIGLDYEQYF	TGTGCCAGTAGTATTGGCCTTGACTACGAGCAGTACTTC
TRBV7-2	NA	TRBJ2-3	CASSSGLFTDTQYF	TGTGCCAGCAGCTCAGGACTATTCACAGATACGCAGTATTTT
TRBV27	NA	TRBJ2-3	CATRGTDTQYF	TGTGCCACAAGGGGGACAGATACGCAGTATTTT
TRBV3-1/TRBV3-2	TRBD1	TRBJ1-1	CASSQVSGQIEAFF	TGTGCCAGCAGCCAAGTGTCGGGACAGATTGAAGCTTTCTTT
TRBV11-3	NA	TRBJ2-5	CASSSQGGETQYF	TGTGCCAGCAGCTCACAGGGTGGGGAGACCCAGTACTTC
TRBV4-3	NA	TRBJ1-2	CASSQGAGDYGYTF	TGCGCCAGCAGCCAAGGGGCAGGGGACTATGGCTACACCTTC
TRBV6-6	TRBD1	TRBJ2-4	CASSYTGEAKNIQYF	TGTGCCAGCAGTTACACAGGGGAGGCCAAAAACATTCAGTACTTC
TRBV2	TRBD2	TRBJ2-1	CASSAPLAGEYNEQFF	TGTGCCAGCAGTGCCCCACTAGCGGGGGAGTACAATGAGCAGTTCTTC
TRBV5-1	NA	TRBJ1-1	CASSLGSQVGTEAFF	TGCGCCAGCAGCTTGGGATCACAGGTTGGTACTGAAGCTTTCTTT
TRBV2	TRBD1	TRBJ1-5	CASSPDRATNQPQHF	TGTGCCAGCAGTCCGGACAGGGCAACGAATCAGCCCCAGCATTTT
TRBV7-2	TRBD2	TRBJ2-7	CASSLKGLAGSYEQYF	TGTGCCAGCAGCTTAAAGGGCCTAGCGGGGTCCTACGAGCAGTACTTC
TRBV4-1	NA	TRBJ2-7	CASSQVQQAYEQYF	TGCGCCAGCAGCCAAGTTCAACAGGCATACGAGCAGTACTTC
TRBV7-2	NA	TRBJ2-5	CASSLAGRFQETQYF	TGTGCCAGCAGCTTAGCGGGGAGATTCCAAGAGACCCAGTACTTC
TRBV27	TRBD1	TRBJ1-5	CASSSAGQANQPQHF	TGTGCCAGCAGTTCCGCGGGACAGGCAAATCAGCCCCAGCATTTT
TRBV21-1	NA	TRBJ2-5	CASEQRGGETQYF	TGTGCCAGCGAGCAGCGGGGGGGAGAGACCCAGTACTTC
TRBV4-3	NA	TRBJ1-1	CASSQDSGNTEAFF	TGCGCCAGCAGCCAAGATTCAGGGAACACTGAAGCTTTCTTT